This T cell receptor beta chain derives from a study of T cell responses to AZD1222 COVID-19 vaccine. Background on the study: It was second doses at about 4 or about 12 weeks that were pooled. Study observations and caveats: After the peak T cell response, and only then, were repertoires sampled. Spike as a whole was targeted by vaccine-associated CD4 TCRs, dominant at 160-218 and 743-854. Baseline seropositivity occurred in only six or seven AZD1222 recipients.

The assay was immunoSEQ multiplex PCR, and TCRdb's table has in-frame clones only and misses some. Of 110,000 to 150,000 clones in the sample, about 92% were seen once. Deletions cut 2 bases from V and 1 base from J, with 8 bases between. The germline CDR1 and CDR2 sequences are MNHEY and SVGEGT. This CDR3 has 14 residues. This clone has a handful of counts. The target antigen is unknown. V gene TRBV6-2 or TRBV6-3 combines with J gene TRBJ1-1; D not certain. The material was peripheral blood, obtained on day 0 of AZD1222 vaccination. The clonotype originates from an adult in good health. The CDR3, as DNA: TGTGCCAGCAGTTACGTGATCGGGAACACTGAAGCTTTCTTT. Translated, it gives CASSYVIGNTEAFF.